This TCR beta chain was profiled in a study of cytomegalovirus exposure and HLA in healthy donors. Primers for the PCR totalled 60 Vbeta and 13 Jbeta. This table comes from immunoSEQ multiplex PCR, and its TCRdb copy is limited to in-frame clones, with some not included. This table holds about 280,000 clones, about 87% found once. Study-wide results and limits: The study designated 160 or so TCR beta chains cytomegalovirus-associated. Researchers reported from a later analysis that most CMV-associated TCR beta chains appeared HLA-restricted.

About this clone itself: Its antigen is undetermined.

CDR1 is SQVTM and CDR2 is ANQGSEA in the germline V gene. V was shortened by 7 bases and J by 0 bases, with 15 bases between the two germline ends. The CDR3 has 14 residues. The receptor comes from a woman aged 18-29 years in good health and CMV-seronegative. The J gene is TRBJ1-2, the V gene TRBV29-1, with TRBD1 as a possible D gene (6 bases). What was sequenced was PBMCs. CDR3: CSATQGTANYGYTF. The CDR3 DNA reads as TGCAGCGCTACACAGGGTACCGCTAACTATGGCTACACCTTC.